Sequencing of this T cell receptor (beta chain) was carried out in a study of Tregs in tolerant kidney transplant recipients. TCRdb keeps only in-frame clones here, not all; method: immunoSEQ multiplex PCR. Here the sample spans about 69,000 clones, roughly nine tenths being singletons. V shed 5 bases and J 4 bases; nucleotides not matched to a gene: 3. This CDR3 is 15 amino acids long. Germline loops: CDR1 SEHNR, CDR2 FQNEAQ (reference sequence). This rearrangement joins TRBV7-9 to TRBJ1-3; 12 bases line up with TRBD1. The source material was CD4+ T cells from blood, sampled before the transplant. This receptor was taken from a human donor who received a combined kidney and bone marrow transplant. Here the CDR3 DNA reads TGTGCCAGCAGCCGGGACAGGGGGCCGGGAAACACCATATATTTT. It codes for CASSRDRGPGNTIYF.